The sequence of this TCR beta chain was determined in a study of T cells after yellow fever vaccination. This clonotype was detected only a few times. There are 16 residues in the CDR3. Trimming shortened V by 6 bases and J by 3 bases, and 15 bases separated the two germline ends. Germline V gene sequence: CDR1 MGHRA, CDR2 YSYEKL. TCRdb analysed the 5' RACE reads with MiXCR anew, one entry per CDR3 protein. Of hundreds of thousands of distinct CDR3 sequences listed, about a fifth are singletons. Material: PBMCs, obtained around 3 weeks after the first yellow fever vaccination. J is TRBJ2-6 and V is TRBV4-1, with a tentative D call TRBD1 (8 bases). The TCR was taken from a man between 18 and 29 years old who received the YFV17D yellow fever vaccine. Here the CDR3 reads CASRAGQAFGANVLTF. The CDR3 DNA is TGCGCCAGCAGAGCGGGACAGGCTTTTGGGGCCAACGTCCTGACTTTC.